This T cell receptor beta chain was recorded in a study of T cell responses to AZD1222 COVID-19 vaccine. CDR1 is LGHNA, CDR2 YNFKEQ, per germline. The ends were cut back, 1 base at V and 5 bases at J, with 6 bases in the middle. The CDR3 totals 13 residues. The assay was immunoSEQ multiplex PCR, and TCRdb's table has in-frame clones only and misses some. The sample includes about 150,000 clones, 91% of them seen just once. The chain has TRBV4-2 and TRBJ2-1, with D unclear. This clonotype was sampled from an adult in good health. The specimen comprised peripheral blood, sampled on day 0 of AZD1222 vaccination. The CDR3 DNA reads as TGTGCCAGCAGCCAAGTGTCGGACAATGAGCAGTTCTTC. As protein: CASSQVSDNEQFF.